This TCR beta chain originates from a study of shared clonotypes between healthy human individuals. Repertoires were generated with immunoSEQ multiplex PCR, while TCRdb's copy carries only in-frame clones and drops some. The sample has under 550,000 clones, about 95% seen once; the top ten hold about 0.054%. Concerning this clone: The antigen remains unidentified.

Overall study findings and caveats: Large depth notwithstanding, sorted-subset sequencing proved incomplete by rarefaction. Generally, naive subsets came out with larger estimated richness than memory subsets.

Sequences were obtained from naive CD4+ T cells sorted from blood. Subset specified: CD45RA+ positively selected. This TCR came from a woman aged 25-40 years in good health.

The CDR3 loop is CASIGEGNYGYTF. The CDR3 nucleotides read TGTGCCAGTATCGGGGAGGGGAACTATGGCTACACCTTC. The chain employs TRBV19 and TRBJ1-2; D is perhaps TRBD1 (5 bases). Trimming stripped 7 bases from V and 2 bases from J, with 11 bases between. Germline CDR1 LNHDA, CDR2 SQIVND (reference sequence). The CDR3 length is 13 residues.